Below are 2 T cell receptor beta chains sequenced from a single sample in a study of T cells in Graves' hyperthyroidism and ophthalmopathy. The TCR beta CDR3 regions underwent amplification using RNA transcripts as the source. When the TCR CDR3 underwent first-round RT-PCR, the HTBI primer set was used. TCRdb reprocessed the multiplex PCR reads with MiXCR, giving one entry per CDR3 protein. The profile shows fewer than 600,000 distinct CDR3 sequences, approximately 15% of them singletons. The source material was blood. These receptors were taken from a woman aged 40 to 49 with Graves' hyperthyroidism.

This clonotype has a handful of counts. V and J are TRBV10-3 and TRBJ2-1; possible D gene TRBD2, 6 bases. Germline-derived CDR1 and CDR2 are ENHRY and SYGVKD. This CDR3 region has 16 residues. Trimming cost V 6 bases and J 1 base, with 16 bases left between them. CDR3 amino acids: CAIRTSLAASYNEQFF. The CDR3 DNA reads as TGTGCCATCAGGACATCGTTAGCGGCATCCTACAATGAGCAGTTCTTC.

This clonotype was detected ten times or more. V gene TRBV29-1 combines with J gene TRBJ2-5, with 7 bases identical to TRBD1. This CDR3 is built from 16 residues. The V gene's germline CDR1 is SQVTM and CDR2 ANQGSEA. The V segment lost 7 bases and the J segment 2 bases; nucleotides outside the gene matches: 16. CDR3 in DNA: TGCAGCGCTGACCGGGACAGCGGTTCACTTCAAGAGACCCAGTACTTC. Its protein is CSADRDSGSLQETQYF.